This T cell receptor (beta chain) originates from a study of CD8+CD57+ T cells in acquired aplastic anemia. General study findings and limits: There were roughly 28 CD8+ CDR3 sequences that occurred in both patients and controls.

Whoever was chosen for sequencing had shown CD8+CD57+ cell expansion by flow cytometry. Genomic DNA templated the TCR beta VDJ and CDR3 profiling. Via MiXCR, TCRdb re-called the reads, giving one row per CDR3 protein. The sample includes some 200,000 distinct CDR3 sequences, approximately 65% of them seen just once. About this clonotype itself: The antigen remains undetermined. At one boundary the junction diverges from the germline segment, which might be a read error.

The receptor was derived from a human donor with aplastic anemia. Specimen: sorted CD4+, CD8+, or CD8+CD57+ T cells (not recorded which) from PBMCs.

CDR3 amino acids: CSASSRERYF. The CDR3 nucleotides read TGCAGTGCCTCCTCACGCGAGCGGTACTTC. The chain joins TRBV20-1 to TRBJ2-7; D not resolved. From germline, CDR1 is DFQATT and CDR2 SNEGSKA (reference sequence). The CDR3 contains 10 residues.